The 26 T cell receptor beta chains below all came from one sample that was sequenced in a study of shared clonotypes between healthy human individuals. Naivety among CD8 cells was defined by CD45RO negativity and positive CCR7 selection, thereby excluding terminally differentiated effector memory CD45RA+ cells. Assay used: immunoSEQ multiplex PCR; TCRdb lists only in-frame clones, some missing. The table has roughly 2.1 million clones, 85% to 95% seen once. Sequenced material: naive CD8+ T cells from PBMCs. The receptor source for this set is a man between 18 and 35 years old in good health. Some clones in this sample may be carry-over from other donors' samples.

This chain uses TRBV4-3 with TRBJ2-3; TRBD2 might be the D (5 bases). The CDR3 length is 16 residues. CDR1 is LGHNA and CDR2 is YSLEER in the germline V gene. Trimming took 2 bases from V and 6 from J, leaving 18 bases between them. CDR3 in DNA: TGCGCCAGCAGCCAATTGACCGATAGCGCGTCCGATACGCAGTATTTT. Translated, it gives CASSQLTDSASDTQYF.

The chain has TRBV19 and TRBJ1-3, with D unresolved. Germline V lookup: CDR1 LNHDA, CDR2 SQIVND (reference sequence). V was cut by 5 bases and J by 2 bases, with 10 bases left in between. The CDR3 loop spans 14 amino acids. The CDR3 region has the DNA TGTGCCAGTAGTTCCAGTCTGGCTGGAAACACCATATATTTT. It specifies CASSSSLAGNTIYF.

V and J are TRBV7-2 and TRBJ2-5; D ambiguous. Germline assignment: CDR1 SGHTA and CDR2 FQGNSA. Trimming stripped 0 bases from V and 4 bases from J, with 0 bases between. This CDR3 is 11 amino acids long. The CDR3 region has the DNA TGTGCCAGCAGCTTAGCAGAGACCCAGTACTTC. Amino acids: CASSLAETQYF.

The chain has TRBV7-9 and TRBJ2-3; D not resolved. V lost 4 bases, J lost 4 bases, and 9 bases lay in between. Germline V CDR1 and CDR2: SEHNR, FQNEAQ (reference sequence). CDR3 length: 13 residues. CDR3 amino acids: CASSSSPADTQYF. The DNA for the CDR3 is TGTGCCAGCAGCTCTTCCCCGGCAGATACGCAGTATTTT.

In this sample, this clone turned up once. The CDR3 protein is CASSRPGTSGRASYNEQFF. The CDR3 DNA follows: TGTGCCAGCAGCCGTCCCGGGACTAGCGGGAGGGCCTCCTACAATGAGCAGTTCTTC. This chain links TRBV11-1 with TRBJ2-1, with 16 bases aligning to TRBD2. Losses at the gene ends were 5 bases for V and 0 bases for J; bases not matched to a gene: 7. Germline V gene sequence: CDR1 SGHAT, CDR2 FQDESV (reference sequence). This CDR3 contains 19 residues.

The genes are TRBV7-9 and TRBJ1-3; D gene uncertain. From germline, CDR1 is SEHNR and CDR2 FQNEAQ (reference sequence). CDR3 length: 18 residues. Deletions cut 1 base from V and 0 bases from J, with 16 bases between. The CDR3 is CASSLGGLMVFSGNTIYF. For the CDR3, the DNA is TGTGCCAGCAGCTTAGGTGGACTGATGGTATTCTCTGGAAACACCATATATTTT.

The chain employs TRBV2 and TRBJ1-5, with D possibly being TRBD1 (6 bases). The CDR3 spans 18 residues. The ends were cut back, 0 bases at V and 0 bases at J, with 15 bases in the middle. CDR1 and CDR2 (germline): SNHLY, FYNNEI. CDR3 protein: CASSEALMRQDSNQPQHF. In nucleotides, the CDR3 is TGTGCCAGCAGTGAAGCGCTTATGAGACAGGATAGCAATCAGCCCCAGCATTTT.

DNA of the CDR3: TGTGCCAGCAGTTCAACGGGACAACCTTTGGGTGAGCAGTTCTTC. This codes for CASSSTGQPLGEQFF. The rearrangement uses TRBV28 and TRBJ2-1; TRBD1 is a possible D gene (6 bases). The germline CDR1 and CDR2 sequences are MDHEN and SYDVKM. V was clipped by 4 bases and J by 9 bases, with 19 bases between them. There are 15 residues in the CDR3.

In the case of this clone: The same CDR3 also results from other DNA sequences found in this sample. This chain connects TRBV7-2 to TRBJ2-7; TRBD2 aligns across 11 bases. Germline CDR1 and CDR2: SGHTA and FQGNSA. The CDR3 contains 15 residues. V shed 1 base, J shed 1 base, and the junction held 0 bases outside the gene matches. The CDR3 reads CASSLVAGGSYEQYF. The CDR3 DNA is TGTGCCAGCAGCTTAGTAGCGGGAGGGTCCTACGAGCAGTACTTC. Full variable domain (rest looked up from reference TRBV7-2 and TRBJ2-7): GAGVSQSPSNKVTEKGKDVELRCDPISGHTALYWYRQSLGQGLEFLIYFQGNSAPDKSGLPSDRFSAERTGGSVSTLTIQRTQQEDSAVYLCASSLVAGGSYEQYFGPGTRLTVT.

The chain recombines TRBV4-2 with TRBJ2-1; 14 nucleotides line up with TRBD2. The V gene's germline CDR1 is LGHNA and CDR2 YNFKEQ. The CDR3 is made up of 18 amino acids. V shed 1 base, J shed 3 bases, and the junction held 5 bases outside the gene matches. In nucleotides, the CDR3 is TGTGCCAGCAGCCAAGGGACTAGCGGGAGGCCCTACTACAATGAGCAGTTCTTC. It is translated as CASSQGTSGRPYYNEQFF.

The V and J genes are TRBV10-3 and TRBJ2-5; TRBD2 agrees at 13 bases. The CDR3 sequence is 18 residues long. Trimming took 3 bases from V and 2 from J; bases not matched to a gene: 9. Germline lookup yields CDR1 ENHRY and CDR2 SYGVKD. The CDR3 region is CAISDPGLAGERQETQYF. In DNA, the CDR3 is TGTGCCATCAGTGACCCCGGACTAGCGGGAGAGAGGCAAGAGACCCAGTACTTC.

This chain joins TRBV9 and TRBJ2-7; 7 nucleotides agree with TRBD1. The CDR3 length is 15 residues. V was clipped by 2 bases and J by 2 bases; unmatched bases: 7. Germline lookup yields CDR1 SGDLS and CDR2 YYNGEE. Written as DNA, the CDR3 is TGTGCCAGCAGCGTGGGGGACAGCCAAGCCTACGAGCAGTACTTC. The encoded protein is CASSVGDSQAYEQYF.

The gene calls are TRBV11-1 and TRBJ2-7; a possible D gene is TRBD2 (5 bases). The CDR3 loop spans 13 amino acids. The germline gives CDR1 SGHAT, CDR2 FQDESV (reference sequence). V was trimmed by 6 bases and J by 4 bases, leaving 13 bases between them. CDR3 bases: TGTGCCAGCAGGTCGGGTAGCGAGTACGAGCAGTACTTC. It encodes CASRSGSEYEQYF.

In the case of this clone: Other DNA variants within this sample encode the same CDR3. The rearrangement uses TRBV7-9 and TRBJ2-7; D gene ambiguous. V was shortened by 0 bases and J by 0 bases, with 6 bases between the two germline ends. The germline V gene encodes CDR1 SEHNR and CDR2 FQNEAQ (reference sequence). The CDR3 runs to 14 residues. CDR3 DNA: TGTGCCAGCAGCTTAGCTGCCAGCTCCTACGAGCAGTACTTC. It specifies CASSLAASSYEQYF.

To note about this clone: An end of the junction differs from the germline gene, which may be a read error. V and J are TRBV28 and TRBJ2-1; the D gene is possibly TRBD1 (6 bases). The germline CDR1 and CDR2 sequences are MDHEN and SYDVKM. The CDR3 is 12 amino acids. The CDR3 DNA is TGTGCCAGCAGTTTCCGGGACAACGAGCAGTTCTTC. It translates to CASSFRDNEQFF.

The chain couples TRBV20-1 to TRBJ1-2; no clear D gene. There are 9 residues in the CDR3. The germline V gene has CDR1 DFQATT and CDR2 SNEGSKA (reference sequence). The V and J ends lost 6 bases and 6 bases respectively, with 5 bases between them. DNA of the CDR3: TGCAGTGCAAGGAATGGCTACACCTTC. This encodes CSARNGYTF.

As regards this clone: The same CDR3 is also encoded by other DNA sequences in this sample. This chain joins TRBV30 and TRBJ1-1, with D unclear. V lost 0 bases and J lost 1, with 3 bases in between. This CDR3 is 12 amino acids long. CDR1 and CDR2 (germline): GTSNPN, SVGIG (reference sequence). CDR3 sequence: CAWSVANTEAFF. Here the CDR3 DNA reads TGTGCCTGGAGTGTAGCGAACACTGAAGCTTTCTTT.

The rearrangement uses TRBV28 and TRBJ1-4; maybe TRBD1 (6 bases). V lost 5 bases and J 10 bases, leaving 23 bases between the germline ends. The CDR3 has 16 amino acids. Per the germline V gene, CDR1 is MDHEN and CDR2 is SYDVKM. CDR3 in amino acids: CASSISSRTAITKLFF. The DNA for the CDR3 is TGTGCCAGCAGTATCTCAAGTCGGACAGCTATCACAAAACTGTTTTTT. The full variable domain, in which reference TRBV28 and TRBJ1-4 provide the parts outside the CDR3, is DVKVTQSSRYLVKRTGEKVFLECVQDMDHENMFWYRQDPGLGLRLIYFSYDVKMKEKGDIPEGYSVSREKKERFSLILESASTNQTSMYLCASSISSRTAITKLFFGSGTQLSVL.

This chain uses TRBV27 with TRBJ1-2, with TRBD1 as a possible D gene (5 bases). Per the germline V gene, CDR1 is MNHEY and CDR2 is SMNVEV (reference sequence). The CDR3 spans 15 residues. V gave up 0 bases and J gave up 4 bases, with 12 bases separating them. The DNA of the CDR3 is TGTGCCAGCAGTTTATCCTCCAGGGAAGGCTATGGCTACACCTTC. Its translation: CASSLSSREGYGYTF.

The chain has TRBV7-9 and TRBJ2-5, with 10 bases matching TRBD2. The germline CDR1 and CDR2 sequences are SEHNR and FQNEAQ (reference sequence). This CDR3 comprises 16 residues. J lost 3 bases, V lost 4 bases, and 8 bases had no gene match. Here the CDR3 reads CASSSARLAGEETQYF. As DNA, the CDR3 is TGTGCCAGCAGCTCCGCTCGTCTAGCGGGAGAAGAGACCCAGTACTTC.

This chain joins TRBV19 and TRBJ2-7; D gene uncertain. The germline gives CDR1 LNHDA, CDR2 SQIVND (reference sequence). The length of the CDR3 is 15 residues. The V end was cut by 3 bases, the J end by 1 base, with 13 bases between. The CDR3 DNA sequence: TGTGCCAGTAGTATTATCCGTGGTTTTTCCTACGAGCAGTACTTC. Translated: CASSIIRGFSYEQYF.

In the case of this clone: This same CDR3 is encoded by further DNA sequences in the sample. The genes are TRBV28 and TRBJ2-7; D remains ambiguous. CDR1 and CDR2 (germline): MDHEN, SYDVKM. The CDR3 is made up of 11 amino acids. V lost 4 bases, J lost 4 bases, and 5 bases lay in between. In DNA, the CDR3 is TGTGCCAGCAGTTCGGGTTACGAGCAGTACTTC. This gives the protein CASSSGYEQYF.

V usage is TRBV25-1 and J usage is TRBJ2-2; 7 positions agree with TRBD2. V shed 4 bases and J 7 bases; nucleotides not matched to a gene: 6. The germline gives CDR1 MGHDK, CDR2 SYGVNS. This CDR3 contains 14 residues. DNA of the CDR3: TGTGCCAGCAGTGTTACTAGCGAAGGCGGGGAGCTGTTTTTT. Translating gives CASSVTSEGGELFF. Using reference TRBV25-1 and TRBJ2-2 for the parts outside the CDR3, the full variable domain is EADIYQTPRYLVIGTGKKITLECSQTMGHDKMYWYQQDPGMELHLIHYSYGVNSTEKGDLSSESTVSRIRTEHFPLTLESARPSHTSQYLCASSVTSEGGELFFGEGSRLTVL.

This clone was picked up one time. This chain joins TRBV15 and TRBJ1-4; D gene uncertain. Germline CDR1 is LNHNV and CDR2 is YYDKDF (reference sequence). This CDR3 comprises 13 residues. The V gene lost 2 bases and the J gene lost 8 bases, with 9 bases spanning the gap. CDR3 residues: CATSRTLREKLFF. The CDR3 DNA follows: TGTGCCACCAGCAGAACCCTTAGAGAAAAACTGTTTTTT.

The V gene is TRBV7-9, the J gene TRBJ2-1; TRBD2 agrees at 10 bases. CDR3 length equals 13 residues. Germline CDR1 is SEHNR and CDR2 is FQNEAQ (reference sequence). With 8 bases clipped from V and 6 bases from J, the junction kept 4 bases outside the gene matches. CDR3 DNA sequence: TGTGCCAGCCGCGGACTAGCGGTCAATGAGCAGTTCTTC. Residues: CASRGLAVNEQFF.

The gene calls are TRBV27 and TRBJ1-2; a possible D gene is TRBD1 (5 bases). The CDR3 has 15 residues. The germline V gene encodes CDR1 MNHEY and CDR2 SMNVEV (reference sequence). V was pared by 6 bases and J by 7 bases, with 21 bases between. The CDR3 DNA reads TGTGCCAGCAGAGCAAGGAGGGAGGGACTAGGTGGCTACACCTTC. Translation gives CASRARREGLGGYTF.